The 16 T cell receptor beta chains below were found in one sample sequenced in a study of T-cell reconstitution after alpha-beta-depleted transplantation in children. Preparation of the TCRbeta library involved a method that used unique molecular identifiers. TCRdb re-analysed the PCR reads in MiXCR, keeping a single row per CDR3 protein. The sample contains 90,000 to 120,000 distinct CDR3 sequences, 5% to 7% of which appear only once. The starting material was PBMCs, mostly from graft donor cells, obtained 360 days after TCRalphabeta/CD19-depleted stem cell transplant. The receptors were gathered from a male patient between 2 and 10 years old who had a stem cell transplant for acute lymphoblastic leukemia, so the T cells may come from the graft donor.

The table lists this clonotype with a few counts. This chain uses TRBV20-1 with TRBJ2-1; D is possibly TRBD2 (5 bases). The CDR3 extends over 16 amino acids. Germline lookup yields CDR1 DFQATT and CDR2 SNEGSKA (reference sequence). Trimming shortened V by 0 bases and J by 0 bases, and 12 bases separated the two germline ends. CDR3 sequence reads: CSARDLASYSYNEQFF. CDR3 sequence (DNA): TGCAGTGCTAGAGATCTGGCTAGCTACTCCTACAATGAGCAGTTCTTC.

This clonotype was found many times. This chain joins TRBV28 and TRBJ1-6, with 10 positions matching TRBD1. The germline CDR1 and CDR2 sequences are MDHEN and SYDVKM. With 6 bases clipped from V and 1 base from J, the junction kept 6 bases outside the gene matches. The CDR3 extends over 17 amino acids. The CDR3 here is CASSPWTGGSYNSPLHF. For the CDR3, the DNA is TGTGCCAGCAGCCCTTGGACAGGGGGGTCCTATAATTCACCCCTCCACTTT.

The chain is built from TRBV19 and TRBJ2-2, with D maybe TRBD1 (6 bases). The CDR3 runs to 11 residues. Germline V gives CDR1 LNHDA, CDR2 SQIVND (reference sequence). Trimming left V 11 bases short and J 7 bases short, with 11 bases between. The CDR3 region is CAGKGGGELFF. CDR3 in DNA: TGTGCCGGAAAAGGGGGCGGGGAGCTGTTTTTT. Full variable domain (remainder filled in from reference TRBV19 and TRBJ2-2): DGGITQSPKYLFRKEGQNVTLSCEQNLNHDAMYWYRQDPGQGLRLIYYSQIVNDFQKGDIAEGYSVSREKKESFPLTVTSAQKNPTAFYLCAGKGGGELFFGEGSRLTVL.

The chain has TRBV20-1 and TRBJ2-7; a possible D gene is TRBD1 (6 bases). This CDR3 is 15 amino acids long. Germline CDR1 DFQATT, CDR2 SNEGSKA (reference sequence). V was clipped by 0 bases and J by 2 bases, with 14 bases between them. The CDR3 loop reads CSARDYRAPTYEQYF. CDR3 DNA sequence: TGCAGTGCTAGAGATTACAGGGCTCCTACCTACGAGCAGTACTTC.

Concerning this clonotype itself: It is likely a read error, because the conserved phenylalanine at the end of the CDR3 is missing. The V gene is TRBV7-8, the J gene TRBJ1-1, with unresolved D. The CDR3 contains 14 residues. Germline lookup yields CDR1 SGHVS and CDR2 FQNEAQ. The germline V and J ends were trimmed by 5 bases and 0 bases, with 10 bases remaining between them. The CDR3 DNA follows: TGTGCCAGCAGCCCCCGGGCCATGAACACTGAAGCTTTCCTT. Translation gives CASSPRAMNTEAFL.

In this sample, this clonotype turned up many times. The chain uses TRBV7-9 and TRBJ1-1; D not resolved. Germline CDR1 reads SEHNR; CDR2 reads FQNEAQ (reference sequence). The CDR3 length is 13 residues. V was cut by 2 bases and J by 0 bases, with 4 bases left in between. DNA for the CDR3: TGTGCCAGCAGCTTACAGCTGAACACTGAAGCTTTCTTT. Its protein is CASSLQLNTEAFF.

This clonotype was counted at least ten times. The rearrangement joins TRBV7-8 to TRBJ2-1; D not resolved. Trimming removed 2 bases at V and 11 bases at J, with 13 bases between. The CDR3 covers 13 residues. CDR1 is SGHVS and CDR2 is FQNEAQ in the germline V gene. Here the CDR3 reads CASSLSDGRKQFF. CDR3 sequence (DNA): TGTGCCAGCAGCTTATCCGACGGAAGAAAGCAGTTCTTC.

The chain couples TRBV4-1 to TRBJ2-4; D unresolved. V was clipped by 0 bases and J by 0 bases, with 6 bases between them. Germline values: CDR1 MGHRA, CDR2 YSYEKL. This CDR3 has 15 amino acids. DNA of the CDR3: TGCGCCAGCAGCCAAGAAGGAATAGCCAAAAACATTCAGTACTTC. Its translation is CASSQEGIAKNIQYF.

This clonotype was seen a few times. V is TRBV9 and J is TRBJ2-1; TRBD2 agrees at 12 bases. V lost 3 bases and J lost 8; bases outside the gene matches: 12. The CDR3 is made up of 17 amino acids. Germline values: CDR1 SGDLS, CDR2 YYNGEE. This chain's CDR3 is CASSAPTSGGPLDEQFF. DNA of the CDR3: TGTGCCAGCAGCGCCCCAACTAGCGGGGGGCCCCTGGATGAGCAGTTCTTC. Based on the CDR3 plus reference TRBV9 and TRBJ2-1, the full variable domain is DSGVTQTPKHLITATGQRVTLRCSPRSGDLSVYWYQQSLDQGLQFLIQYYNGEERAKGNILERFSAQQFPDLHSELNLSSLELGDSALYFCASSAPTSGGPLDEQFFGPGTRLTVL.

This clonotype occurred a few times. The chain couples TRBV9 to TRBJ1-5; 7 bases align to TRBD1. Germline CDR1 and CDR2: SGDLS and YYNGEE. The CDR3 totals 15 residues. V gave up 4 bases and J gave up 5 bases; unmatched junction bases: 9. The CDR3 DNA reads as TGTGCCAGCAGCCCAGGGGGGGGTACCTATCAGCCCCAGCATTTT. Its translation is CASSPGGGTYQPQHF.

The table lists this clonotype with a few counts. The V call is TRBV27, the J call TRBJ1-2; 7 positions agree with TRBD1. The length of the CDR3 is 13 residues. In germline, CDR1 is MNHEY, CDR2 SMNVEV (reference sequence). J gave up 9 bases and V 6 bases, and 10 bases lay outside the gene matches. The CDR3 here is CASSQQGIGSYTF. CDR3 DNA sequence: TGTGCCAGCAGCCAACAGGGGATAGGGAGCTACACCTTC.

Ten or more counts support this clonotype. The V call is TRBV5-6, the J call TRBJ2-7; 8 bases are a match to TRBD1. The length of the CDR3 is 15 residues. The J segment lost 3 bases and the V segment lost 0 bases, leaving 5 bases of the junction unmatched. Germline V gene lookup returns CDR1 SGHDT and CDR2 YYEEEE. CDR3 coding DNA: TGTGCCAGCAGCTTGGGACAGGGGACCAGCTACGAGCAGTACTTC. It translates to CASSLGQGTSYEQYF.

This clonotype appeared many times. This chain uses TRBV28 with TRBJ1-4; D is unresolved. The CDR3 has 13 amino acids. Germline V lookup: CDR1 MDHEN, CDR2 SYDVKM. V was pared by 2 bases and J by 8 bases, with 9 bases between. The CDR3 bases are TGTGCCAGCAGTTTAACAGAACCGGAAAAACTGTTTTTT. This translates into CASSLTEPEKLFF.

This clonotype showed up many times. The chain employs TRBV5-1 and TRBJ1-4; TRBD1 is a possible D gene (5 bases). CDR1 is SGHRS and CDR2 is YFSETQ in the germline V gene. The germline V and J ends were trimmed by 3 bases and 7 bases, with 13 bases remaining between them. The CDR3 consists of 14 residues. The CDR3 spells CASSWAGYREKLFF. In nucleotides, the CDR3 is TGCGCCAGCAGCTGGGCAGGGTACCGTGAAAAACTGTTTTTT.

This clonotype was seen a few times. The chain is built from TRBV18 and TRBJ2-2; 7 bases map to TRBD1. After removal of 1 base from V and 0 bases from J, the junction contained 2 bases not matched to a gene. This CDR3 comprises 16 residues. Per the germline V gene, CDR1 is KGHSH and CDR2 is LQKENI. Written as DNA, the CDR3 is TGTGCCAGCTCACCACTACAGGGGTCGAACACCGGGGAGCTGTTTTTT. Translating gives CASSPLQGSNTGELFF.

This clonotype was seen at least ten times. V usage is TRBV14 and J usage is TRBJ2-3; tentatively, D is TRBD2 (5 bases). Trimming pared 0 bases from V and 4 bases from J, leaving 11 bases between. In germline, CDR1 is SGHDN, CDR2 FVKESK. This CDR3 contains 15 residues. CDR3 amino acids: CASSQDPGWADTQYF. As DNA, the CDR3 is TGTGCCAGCAGCCAAGATCCGGGGTGGGCAGATACGCAGTATTTT.